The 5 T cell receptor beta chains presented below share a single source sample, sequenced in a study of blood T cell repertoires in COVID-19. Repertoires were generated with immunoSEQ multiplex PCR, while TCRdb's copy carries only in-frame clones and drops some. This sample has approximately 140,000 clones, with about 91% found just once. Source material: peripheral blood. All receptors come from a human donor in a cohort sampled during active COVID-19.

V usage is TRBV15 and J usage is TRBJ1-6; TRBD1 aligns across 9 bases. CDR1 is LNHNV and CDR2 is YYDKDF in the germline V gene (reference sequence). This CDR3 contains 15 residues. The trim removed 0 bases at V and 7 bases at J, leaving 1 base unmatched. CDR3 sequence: CATSRDGTGNSPLHF. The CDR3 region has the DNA TGTGCCACCAGCAGAGATGGGACAGGGAATTCACCCCTCCACTTT.

The CDR3, as DNA: TGTGCCAGCAGTTACTCGAGGGGACAGGGGAACTATGGCTACACCTTC. Its translation is CASSYSRGQGNYGYTF. The rearrangement links TRBV6-5 to TRBJ1-2, with 10 positions matching TRBD1. The germline V gene has CDR1 MNHEY and CDR2 SVGAGI. The CDR3 sequence is 16 residues long. V shed 0 bases and J 2 bases; nucleotides not matched to a gene: 3.

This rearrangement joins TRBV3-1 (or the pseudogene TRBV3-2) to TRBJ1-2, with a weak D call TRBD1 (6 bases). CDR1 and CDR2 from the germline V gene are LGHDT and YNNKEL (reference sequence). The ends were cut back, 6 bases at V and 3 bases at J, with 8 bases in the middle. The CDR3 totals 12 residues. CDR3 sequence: CASRQGHYGYTF. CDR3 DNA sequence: TGTGCCAGCAGACAGGGCCACTATGGCTACACCTTC.

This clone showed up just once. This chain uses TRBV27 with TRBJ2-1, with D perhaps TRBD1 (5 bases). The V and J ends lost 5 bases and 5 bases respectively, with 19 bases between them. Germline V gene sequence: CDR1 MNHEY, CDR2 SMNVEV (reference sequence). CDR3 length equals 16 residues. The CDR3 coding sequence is TGTGCCAGCAGTCCCCAATTGGTCTCAGGGAACAATGAGCAGTTCTTC. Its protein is CASSPQLVSGNNEQFF.

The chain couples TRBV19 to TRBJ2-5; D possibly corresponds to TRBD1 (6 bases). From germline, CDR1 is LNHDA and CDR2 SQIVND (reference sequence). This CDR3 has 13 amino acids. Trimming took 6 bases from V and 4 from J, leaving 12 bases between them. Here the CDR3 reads CASRQGGGETQYF. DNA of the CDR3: TGTGCCAGTAGGCAAGGGGGTGGAGAGACCCAGTACTTC.